This T cell receptor (beta chain) is drawn from a study of T cell responses to AZD1222 COVID-19 vaccine. Only in-frame clones appear in the TCRdb table, and some are missing; sequencing was by immunoSEQ multiplex PCR. There are 140,000 to 150,000 clones in the sample; roughly 89% occur only once, and around 5.5% lies in the top ten. The material sequenced was peripheral blood, taken on day 0 of AZD1222 vaccination. This TCR was sampled from an adult in good health.

The CDR3 here is CASSLGQPNTEAFF. CDR3 in DNA: TGCGCCAGCAGCTTAGGACAGCCGAACACTGAAGCTTTCTTT. The chain links TRBV5-1 to TRBJ1-1, with a possible D match to TRBD1 (6 bases). This CDR3 comprises 14 residues. Looked up from germline, CDR1 is SGHRS and CDR2 is YFSETQ. V lost 2 bases and J 1 base, leaving 9 bases between the germline ends.